This TCR beta chain was retrieved from a study of T cell clones after liver transplantation. Study overall: As an antigen-independent comparator, third-party-reactive TCRbeta sequences came from pre-transplant mixed lymphocyte reactions.

Trimming left V 5 bases short and J 1 base short, with 12 bases between. This CDR3 is 13 amino acids long. Germline V gene data show CDR1 as SQVTM and CDR2 as ANQGSEA. Here immunoSEQ multiplex PCR was the method, and the copy in TCRdb shows in-frame clones only, minus some. The profile shows about 6,200 clones, nearly 80% of them singletons. Concerning this clone: The antigen remains undetermined.

Study results and caveats: Donor-reactive sequences fell more than third party-reactive ones, suggesting partial deletion.

The clonotype originates from a human patient who received a liver transplant. The graft donor may have contributed some T cells. This specimen consisted of CD8+ T cells from blood, obtained 46 months after liver transplant. The genes are TRBV29-1 and TRBJ2-7; D ambiguous. CDR3 in DNA: TGCAGCGTTCTGACACTTTCTTCCTACGAGCAGTACTTC. It specifies CSVLTLSSYEQYF.